This T cell receptor (beta chain) was recovered during a study of blood T cell repertoires in COVID-19 (dated by TCRdb to about 2020). Looking at the study overall: Collaborator samples came from the United States, Italy and Spain and covered acute and convalescent phases of COVID-19. The material from the prospective study consisted of cDNA or gDNA derived from T cells, B-cell-depleted T cells, or PBMCs. Nearly every sample came with metadata listing a de-identified subject ID, COVID-19 status, age in years and sex. A freely available public database, intended as a resource for researchers studying the immune response to SARS-CoV-2, is where the repertoires were released. HLA class I and class II types, where available, came from metadata supplied by the sample provider rather than from assay-based typing. Deeply sampled blood TCRbeta repertoires from subjects exposed to, actively infected with, or recovered from COVID-19 were included in the dataset. Samples were obtained from the ongoing ImmuneRACE study (first 160 participants) and from about 1,300 subjects provided by 6 global collaborators. The study at large found these results: How much clinical and demographic metadata was included differed by source and by participant, and the metadata was provided uncurated.

In the prospective study, participants were about 18 to 95 years old, resided in about two dozen geographic areas of the United States, and were enrolled through a virtual design. To assign participants to cohorts, the prospective study relied on clinical history that participants themselves reported in a screening survey and a study questionnaire. Exposed participants were defined as having been in contact with someone with a PCR-confirmed or clinician-diagnosed COVID-19 case within 2 weeks of study entry. Each participant in the prospective study had whole blood, serum and a nasopharyngeal or oropharyngeal swab collected by mobile phlebotomists. Participants in the prospective study had the option to provide additional blood draws and questionnaires over a roughly 2-month period. Before DNA extraction, prospective study blood samples were shipped either frozen or at room temperature. Remarks on this clone: The clone's antigen remains unknown. No base quality values were provided; no much bigger clone lies one nucleotide off.

TCRbeta CDR3 regions were amplified from genomic DNA using the immunoSEQ Assay, a bias-controlled multiplex PCR. The original pipeline was this. The number of nucleated cells in each sample was estimated by amplification of reference gene primers within the assay. To quantify the absolute abundance of each unique TCRbeta CDR3 rearrangement, sequence reads were collapsed and filtered. For each sample, productive Simpson clonality was calculated by taking the square root of Simpson's diversity index across productive rearrangements. Sourced from immuneACCESS, this table was stored by TCRdb with only in-frame sequences that have V and J called. A share of the clones is absent; for the studies checked, an unresolved V gene accounts for under half, and the remainder has no known explanation. Clonal size and the V and J genes are those of that table, whereas D and trimming came from the DNA. This sample lists a few hundred thousand clones; approximately 81% were detected once. Of the sample, under 7% falls within the top ten clones.

Including the terminal cysteine and phenylalanine, the CDR3 comprises 12 residues. The kept DNA is CDR3 alone, 36 bases in frame from the first base. V sheds 11 bases and J sheds 0 bases, leaving 8 bases between their ends. CDR1 and CDR2, per the germline V gene (reference sequence), are MNHEY and SMNVEV. Sequenced material: PBMCs or T cells enriched from blood (not recorded which). The clonotype was recovered from a woman in her forties or fifties who had been exposed to COVID-19. The chain was built from TRBV27 and TRBJ1-3; TRBD1 is perhaps the D gene, given 5 matching bases. At the DNA level, the sequence is TGTGCCCCCGACAGCTCTGGAAACACCATATATTTT. Its protein reads: CAPDSSGNTIYF.